Listed here are 3 T cell receptor beta chains from one sample, sequenced in a study of shared clonotypes between healthy human individuals. The data were produced by immunoSEQ multiplex PCR, yet TCRdb's version contains in-frame clones alone and is incomplete. Of about 680,000 clones in the sample, around 73% were seen once. Material: memory CD4+ T cells sorted from blood. Documented subset: CD45RA-negative fraction. Receptor source: a woman aged 25 to 39 in good health.

The chain recombines TRBV6-4 with TRBJ2-7; D gene unclear. CDR3 size: 10 residues. V lost 5 bases, J lost 5 bases, and 4 bases lay in between. Per germline, CDR1 MRHNA and CDR2 SNTAGT. CDR3 amino acids: CASSPNEQYF. CDR3 bases: TGTGCCAGCAGTCCAAACGAGCAGTACTTC.

In this sample, this clone turned up once. The rearrangement links TRBV19 to TRBJ2-1; D is unclear. The CDR3 runs to 16 residues. The V gene lost 5 bases and the J gene lost 0 bases, with 14 bases spanning the gap. Looked up from germline, CDR1 is LNHDA and CDR2 is SQIVND (reference sequence). The CDR3 bases are TGTGCCAGTAGTCCCCACCGACCTAGCTCCTACAATGAGCAGTTCTTC. This encodes CASSPHRPSSYNEQFF.

The rearrangement links TRBV10-2 to TRBJ1-1, with 11 nucleotides matching TRBD1. This CDR3 has 14 amino acids. Trimming cost V 5 bases and J 3 bases; bases outside gene matches: 2. In germline, CDR1 is WSHSY, CDR2 SAAADI. CDR3 loop: CASSQDRGHTEAFF. Written as DNA, the CDR3 is TGCGCCAGCAGTCAGGACAGGGGGCACACTGAAGCTTTCTTT.